Here is one T cell receptor beta chain with its context. Its antigen remains undetermined. One end of the junction does not line up with germline, which may come from a read error. These data originate in a study of identical twins (dated by TCRdb to between 2015 and 2016). As for the study more broadly: To test whether fetal clonotypes persist, this study deep-sequenced TCR alpha and beta repertoires from monozygotic twins, from unrelated adults of various ages, and from cord blood. To rule out contamination, the twin experiments were replicated at different times with different library preparation protocols. The study at large found these results: Fewer insertions were carried by abundant cord blood beta clonotypes; a weaker similar trend was observed in young adult naive repertoires, while no such trend was observed in memory repertoires. Compared with coincidental sharing between unrelated individuals, an excess of low generation-probability sequences was observed among out-of-frame TCR alpha sequences shared between twins. In monozygotic twins, recombination models systematically underestimated out-of-frame TCR alpha sharing, but the models matched the sharing seen between unrelated individuals. Because the same donors could not be followed over many years, the conclusions depended on cross-sectional statistical analysis. Zero-insertion analyses could be partly confounded by invariant T cells such as MAIT and iNKT, though diverse VJ usage argued against such confounding for most clonotypes. The excess sharing between twins in beta out-of-frame sequences was weaker because fewer shared sequences reduced the signal-to-noise ratio.

Inclusive of the bounding cysteine and phenylalanine, the CDR3 is 13 residues long. Only the CDR3 part of the read is kept: 39 bases, read in frame from the first base. Per the germline V gene, SGHRS is the CDR1 and YFSETQ is the CDR2. The library was generated by 5' RACE. Sequencing was performed on an Illumina HiSeq 2000. Template switching added a universal primer binding site, and the final cDNA carried a unique molecular identifier that allowed TCR cDNA molecules to be counted accurately. Specific primers in the conserved constant-segment region were used to synthesize first-strand cDNA for TCR alpha and beta chains. Each cDNA library was double barcoded, with a SMART-Mk sample barcode plus Illumina barcodes, to control for contamination. TruSeq adapter sequences and Illumina sample barcodes were added in two successive PCR steps. The TCR alpha and beta cDNA libraries were sequenced on the Illumina HiSeq platform using custom primers. The original methods were these. Raw reads were processed with MiGEC to extract unique molecular identifiers, and MiXCR was used to determine CDR3 positions. Recombination models were inferred per individual with the repgenHMM and IGoR tools using an EM algorithm. Shared clonotype analysis was performed with the tcR package in R, normalizing sharing by the product of cloneset sizes. To study raw recombination without the effects of thymic and clonal selection, out-of-frame nonproductive sequences were analyzed. The public reads were quality trimmed at Q25 with fastp and then assembled into clones with MiXCR by TCRdb, keeping productive beta chains. Each entry merges the rows of one CDR3 protein and shows their most common DNA and genes. These V and J calls derive from TCRdb rather than the authors' analysis. The sample yields around 250,000 distinct CDR3 sequences; roughly an eighth were counted once. The biggest ten clones account for 4% to 5% of the sample.

Every donor was a healthy Caucasian. The twin cohort comprised three pairs of female monozygotic twins, all aged roughly 18 to 30 years. Using Miltenyi CD45RO+ enrichment and human naive T-cell isolation kits, memory (CD45RO+) and naive T cells were isolated from PBMC. The same sample was also studied in work on yellow fever vaccine responses in identical twins. As that second paper reports: According to the authors, the vaccine-induced T cell response in identical twins seemed to be partly convergent and partly specific to each individual. The study precisely tracked vaccine-responding T cell clones in identical twins.

Sequences were obtained from memory (CD45RO+) T cells sorted from blood. The cell subset or site label on this specimen signifies: CD45RO+ enriched T cells. This receptor was obtained from a woman between 18 and 29 years old in good health. The V and J genes are TRBV5-1 and TRBJ2-7; the D gene is unclear. The CDR3 amino acid sequence is: CTSSDPPPYEQYF. The DNA sequence is given as TGCACCAGCAGCGACCCCCCACCCTACGAGCAGTACTTC.